These T cell receptor beta chains were read from a single sample in a study of T cells in Graves' hyperthyroidism and ophthalmopathy. From the multiplex PCR reads, TCRdb called clonotypes with MiXCR, one entry per CDR3 protein. The table includes approximately 370,000 distinct CDR3 sequences, 14% to 15% detected once. The sample was blood. The origin of the receptors is a woman in her 30s with Graves' hyperthyroidism. The CDR3 runs from the conserved cysteine through the conserved F or W. The D gene is left open where the match is weak. Clone size appears in some rows only: once, few, many, or a class for an expanded clone.

abundance: many
d_gene: NA
v_gene: TRBV3-1
j_gene: TRBJ1-3
CDR3aa: CASSQTMTRTSGNTIYF
CDR3nt: TGTGCCAGCAGCCAAACCATGACCCGTACGTCTGGAAACACCATATATTTT

abundance: many
d_gene: NA
v_gene: TRBV6-1
j_gene: TRBJ2-2
CDR3aa: CASRRGGGAGELFF
CDR3nt: TGTGCCAGCAGACGCGGAGGGGGTGCCGGGGAGCTGTTTTTT

abundance: many
d_gene: NA
v_gene: TRBV18
j_gene: TRBJ2-7
CDR3aa: CASSPPSGYSYEQYF
CDR3nt: TGTGCCAGCTCACCACCGAGCGGTTATTCCTACGAGCAGTACTTC

abundance: many
d_gene: TRBD2
v_gene: TRBV7-8
j_gene: TRBJ2-2
CDR3aa: CASSFSVKPTSGTNTGELFF
CDR3nt: TGTGCCAGCAGCTTCTCAGTGAAACCCACTAGCGGTACGAACACCGGGGAGCTGTTTTTT

abundance: many
d_gene: TRBD2
v_gene: TRBV3-1
j_gene: TRBJ2-1
CDR3aa: CASSQELAGDKRQFF
CDR3nt: TGTGCCAGCAGCCAAGAACTAGCGGGAGATAAACGGCAGTTCTTC

abundance: few
d_gene: TRBD1
v_gene: TRBV6-1
j_gene: TRBJ2-4
CDR3aa: CASSEPGTGKNIQYF
CDR3nt: TGTGCCAGCAGTGAACCCGGGACAGGAAAAAACATTCAGTACTTC

abundance: NA
d_gene: TRBD2
v_gene: TRBV24-1
j_gene: TRBJ2-7
CDR3aa: CATTPQREKTPGPDYEQYF
CDR3nt: TGTGCCACCACCCCCCAGCGGGAGAAAACTCCTGGTCCGGACTACGAGCAGTACTTC

abundance: few
d_gene: NA
v_gene: TRBV2
j_gene: TRBJ2-7
CDR3aa: CASTRWGNNEQYF
CDR3nt: TGTGCCAGCACCAGATGGGGAAACAATGAGCAGTACTTC

abundance: few
d_gene: NA
v_gene: TRBV7-2
j_gene: TRBJ1-2
CDR3aa: CASSLDQGSSGYTF
CDR3nt: TGTGCCAGCAGCTTAGATCAGGGCAGCTCTGGCTACACCTTC

abundance: many
d_gene: NA
v_gene: TRBV6-5
j_gene: TRBJ2-2
CDR3aa: CASSYSATPGELFF
CDR3nt: TGTGCCAGCAGTTACTCGGCGACTCCCGGGGAGCTGTTTTTT

abundance: NA
d_gene: TRBD2
v_gene: TRBV10-1
j_gene: TRBJ2-3
CDR3aa: CASSEMTSGTDTQYF
CDR3nt: TGCGCCAGCAGTGAAATGACTAGCGGGACAGATACGCAGTATTTT

abundance: NA
d_gene: NA
v_gene: TRBV11-2
j_gene: TRBJ2-5
CDR3aa: CASSLAGAPQETQYF
CDR3nt: TGTGCCAGCAGCTTAGCGGGAGCCCCCCAAGAGACCCAGTACTTC

abundance: NA
d_gene: NA
v_gene: TRBV5-1
j_gene: TRBJ2-1
CDR3aa: CASSLAGPSNEQFF
CDR3nt: TGCGCCAGCAGCTTGGCGGGACCGTCAAATGAGCAGTTCTTC

abundance: NA
d_gene: NA
v_gene: TRBV29-1
j_gene: TRBJ2-7
CDR3aa: CSVEADNSYEQYF
CDR3nt: TGCAGCGTTGAAGCTGACAACTCCTACGAGCAGTACTTC

abundance: many
d_gene: NA
v_gene: TRBV3-1
j_gene: TRBJ1-5
CDR3aa: CASSQMPGLGQPQHF
CDR3nt: TGTGCCAGCAGCCAGATGCCAGGGTTGGGTCAGCCCCAGCATTTT

abundance: once
d_gene: TRBD1
v_gene: TRBV19
j_gene: TRBJ2-1
CDR3aa: CASSTGGQGISEQFF
CDR3nt: TGTGCCAGTAGTACCGGGGGACAGGGTATCAGTGAGCAGTTCTTC

abundance: few
d_gene: NA
v_gene: TRBV14
j_gene: TRBJ2-5
CDR3aa: CASSQPYTYQETQYF
CDR3nt: TGTGCCAGCAGCCAACCCTACACCTACCAAGAGACCCAGTACTTC

abundance: few
d_gene: TRBD1
v_gene: TRBV5-1
j_gene: TRBJ2-5
CDR3aa: CASNLRGQGRETQYF
CDR3nt: TGCGCCAGCAACCTCAGGGGGCAGGGAAGGGAGACCCAGTACTTC

abundance: many
d_gene: TRBD2
v_gene: TRBV20-1
j_gene: TRBJ2-1
CDR3aa: CSARGTSGRGNEQFF
CDR3nt: TGCAGTGCTAGAGGGACTAGCGGGAGGGGCAATGAGCAGTTCTTC

abundance: few
d_gene: NA
v_gene: TRBV3-1
j_gene: TRBJ2-1
CDR3aa: CASSQELAPDLLVLEFF
CDR3nt: TGTGCCAGCAGCCAAGAATTGGCCCCAGACTTATTAGTCTTGGAGTTCTTC

abundance: few
d_gene: TRBD1
v_gene: TRBV15
j_gene: TRBJ1-5
CDR3aa: CATRGRDRGYQPQHF
CDR3nt: TGTGCCACCAGAGGGCGGGACAGGGGTTATCAGCCCCAGCATTTT

abundance: NA
d_gene: TRBD1
v_gene: TRBV12-3/TRBV12-4
j_gene: TRBJ1-2
CDR3aa: CASSPGTGNGYTF
CDR3nt: TGTGCCAGCAGTCCAGGGACAGGGAACGGCTACACCTTC

abundance: NA
d_gene: TRBD2
v_gene: TRBV18
j_gene: TRBJ2-1
CDR3aa: CASSPEGLAFGEQFF
CDR3nt: TGTGCCAGCTCACCGGAGGGACTAGCGTTTGGTGAGCAGTTCTTC

abundance: NA
d_gene: NA
v_gene: TRBV7-7
j_gene: TRBJ2-7
CDR3aa: CASSLEGLTKQYF
CDR3nt: TGTGCTAGCAGCTTAGAGGGACTTACGAAGCAGTACTTC

abundance: many
d_gene: NA
v_gene: TRBV4-1
j_gene: TRBJ1-2
CDR3aa: CASSLHVGDYGYTF
CDR3nt: TGCGCCAGCAGCCTTCATGTGGGGGACTATGGCTACACCTTC

abundance: NA
d_gene: NA
v_gene: TRBV20-1
j_gene: TRBJ2-7
CDR3aa: CSARGDKSYEQYF
CDR3nt: TGCAGTGCTAGAGGGGACAAATCCTACGAGCAGTACTTC

abundance: NA
d_gene: TRBD2
v_gene: TRBV28
j_gene: TRBJ2-5
CDR3aa: CASSSPAGGPSLKTQYF
CDR3nt: TGTGCCAGCAGTTCCCCAGCGGGAGGGCCGAGTTTGAAGACCCAGTACTTC

abundance: few
d_gene: NA
v_gene: TRBV5-1
j_gene: TRBJ2-1
CDR3aa: CASSPGPTDNEQFF
CDR3nt: TGCGCCAGCAGCCCGGGACCTACTGATAATGAGCAGTTCTTC

abundance: few
d_gene: TRBD1
v_gene: TRBV7-3
j_gene: TRBJ2-1
CDR3aa: CASSRTGGGDEQFF
CDR3nt: TGTGCCAGCAGCCGCACAGGGGGAGGAGATGAGCAGTTCTTC

abundance: once
d_gene: NA
v_gene: TRBV15
j_gene: TRBJ2-5
CDR3aa: CATTTKGSETQYF
CDR3nt: TGTGCCACCACCACAAAAGGGAGTGAGACCCAGTACTTC

abundance: NA
d_gene: NA
v_gene: TRBV25-1
j_gene: TRBJ2-1
CDR3aa: CASSDYNRPSGRYNEQFF
CDR3nt: TGTGCCAGCAGTGACTATAACAGGCCGAGCGGAAGATACAATGAGCAGTTCTTC

abundance: NA
d_gene: NA
v_gene: TRBV3-1
j_gene: TRBJ2-7
CDR3aa: CASSPTGREQYF
CDR3nt: TGTGCCAGCAGCCCGACAGGGAGGGAGCAGTACTTC

abundance: many
d_gene: NA
v_gene: TRBV6-2/TRBV6-3
j_gene: TRBJ1-5
CDR3aa: CASSPDSLNQPQHF
CDR3nt: TGTGCCAGCAGTCCCGACAGTCTCAATCAGCCCCAGCATTTT

abundance: NA
d_gene: NA
v_gene: TRBV14
j_gene: TRBJ2-3
CDR3aa: CASSLKGTITDTQYF
CDR3nt: TGTGCCAGCAGCCTCAAGGGGACCATCACAGATACGCAGTATTTT

abundance: many
d_gene: TRBD2
v_gene: TRBV5-1
j_gene: TRBJ2-3
CDR3aa: CASSLAVTSGGNTQYF
CDR3nt: TGCGCCAGCAGCTTGGCCGTAACTAGCGGGGGGAATACGCAGTATTTT

abundance: NA
d_gene: NA
v_gene: TRBV18
j_gene: TRBJ2-1
CDR3aa: CASSPLPSSYNEQSF
CDR3nt: TGTGCCAGCTCACCGCTACCAAGCTCCTACAATGAGCAGTCCTTC

abundance: NA
d_gene: NA
v_gene: TRBV28
j_gene: TRBJ1-2
CDR3aa: CASSPANYGYTF
CDR3nt: TGTGCCAGCAGCCCGGCGAACTATGGCTACACCTTC

abundance: many
d_gene: TRBD2
v_gene: TRBV5-1
j_gene: TRBJ2-7
CDR3aa: CASSLVAGGTYEQYF
CDR3nt: TGCGCCAGCAGCTTGGTAGCGGGAGGGACCTACGAGCAGTACTTC

abundance: few
d_gene: NA
v_gene: TRBV6-6
j_gene: TRBJ1-4
CDR3aa: CASSYSGNEKLFF
CDR3nt: TGTGCCAGCAGTTACTCAGGAAATGAAAAACTGTTTTTT

abundance: once
d_gene: NA
v_gene: TRBV20-1
j_gene: TRBJ1-2
CDR3aa: CSARSIDNYGYTF
CDR3nt: TGCAGTGCTAGGTCCATAGACAACTATGGCTACACCTTC

abundance: NA
d_gene: NA
v_gene: TRBV5-6
j_gene: TRBJ2-2
CDR3aa: CASSSRGKGTGELFF
CDR3nt: TGTGCCAGCAGCTCGAGGGGCAAGGGCACCGGGGAGCTGTTTTTT

abundance: few
d_gene: TRBD1
v_gene: TRBV12-3/TRBV12-4
j_gene: TRBJ1-2
CDR3aa: CASSLPTGAGGYTF
CDR3nt: TGTGCCAGCAGCTTACCCACAGGGGCGGGAGGCTACACCTTC

abundance: NA
d_gene: TRBD1
v_gene: TRBV20-1
j_gene: TRBJ2-1
CDR3aa: CSARDPGQGAGEQFF
CDR3nt: TGCAGTGCTAGAGACCCCGGACAGGGGGCAGGAGAGCAGTTCTTC

abundance: few
d_gene: TRBD1
v_gene: TRBV27
j_gene: TRBJ1-2
CDR3aa: CASRDSATGRGYTF
CDR3nt: TGTGCCAGCAGAGACAGCGCGACAGGGCGCGGCTACACCTTC

abundance: once
d_gene: TRBD2
v_gene: TRBV10-2
j_gene: TRBJ2-7
CDR3aa: CASSAGTSGRAPGEQYF
CDR3nt: TGCGCCAGCAGTGCCGGGACTAGCGGGAGGGCTCCCGGCGAGCAGTACTTC

abundance: many
d_gene: NA
v_gene: TRBV15
j_gene: TRBJ2-6
CDR3aa: CATSRGQVLSGANVLTF
CDR3nt: TGTGCCACCAGCAGAGGACAGGTCCTCTCTGGGGCCAACGTCCTGACTTTC

abundance: many
d_gene: NA
v_gene: TRBV18
j_gene: TRBJ2-7
CDR3aa: CASSPDVDEQYF
CDR3nt: TGTGCCAGCTCACCGGACGTTGACGAGCAGTACTTC

abundance: few
d_gene: NA
v_gene: TRBV4-1
j_gene: TRBJ2-1
CDR3aa: CASSQDPYGNEQFF
CDR3nt: TGCGCCAGCAGCCAAGATCCCTACGGGAATGAGCAGTTCTTC

abundance: many
d_gene: TRBD2
v_gene: TRBV6-1
j_gene: TRBJ2-1
CDR3aa: CASSFAAGSYNEQFF
CDR3nt: TGTGCCAGCAGTTTCGCAGCGGGATCCTACAATGAGCAGTTCTTC